Listed below are T cell receptor beta chains from one sample, sequenced in a study of radiotherapy plus CTLA-4 blockade in lung cancer. Profiling relied on immunoSEQ multiplex PCR, and the TCRdb table lists in-frame clones only, not all of them. The sample has 81,000 or so clones; around 87% are singletons. The specimen was peripheral blood, collected from a patient treated with radiotherapy plus ipilimumab. Receptor source: a human donor with non-small cell lung cancer who had stable disease on radiotherapy plus ipilimumab. The CDR3 runs from the conserved cysteine through the conserved F or W. The D gene is left open where the match is weak. Size is stated for part of the rows, as once, few or many counts, or as a class when the clone is expanded.

v_gene: TRBV5-1; j_gene: TRBJ2-1; d_gene: TRBD2; abundance: NA; len: 14; CDR3aa: CASSIGLVQNEQFF; CDR3nt: TGCGCCAGCAGCATCGGACTAGTACAGAATGAGCAGTTCTTC
v_gene: TRBV28; j_gene: TRBJ2-3; d_gene: TRBD1; abundance: NA; len: 15; CDR3aa: CASSLVGQGPDTQYF; CDR3nt: TGTGCCAGCAGTTTGGTGGGACAGGGGCCAGATACGCAGTATTTT
v_gene: TRBV29-1; j_gene: TRBJ2-1; d_gene: TRBD2; abundance: once; len: 15; CDR3aa: CSVEGLAGGVDEQFF; CDR3nt: TGCAGCGTTGAGGGACTAGCGGGAGGGGTCGATGAGCAGTTCTTC
v_gene: TRBV6-1; j_gene: TRBJ1-2; d_gene: NA; abundance: few; len: 14; CDR3aa: CASSEAAGAGGYTF; CDR3nt: TGTGCCAGCAGTGAAGCGGCGGGGGCGGGTGGCTACACCTTC
v_gene: TRBV5-1; j_gene: TRBJ1-1; d_gene: NA; abundance: NA; len: 16; CDR3aa: CASSPQGSRVGTEAFF; CDR3nt: TGCGCCAGCAGCCCCCAGGGCTCCCGGGTGGGCACTGAAGCTTTCTTT
v_gene: TRBV2; j_gene: TRBJ1-4; d_gene: TRBD1; abundance: NA; len: 14; CDR3aa: CASRLGTGGEKLFF; CDR3nt: TGTGCCAGCAGGCTCGGGACAGGGGGTGAAAAACTGTTTTTT
v_gene: TRBV10-1; j_gene: TRBJ2-7; d_gene: NA; abundance: once; len: 17; CDR3aa: CASKGVKDSPSFGEQYF; CDR3nt: TGCGCCAGCAAAGGGGTCAAAGACAGCCCCAGTTTCGGCGAGCAGTACTTC
v_gene: TRBV2; j_gene: TRBJ1-5; d_gene: NA; abundance: NA; len: 15; CDR3aa: CASSERLSSNQPQHF; CDR3nt: TGTGCCAGCAGTGAACGGCTCTCGAGTAATCAGCCCCAGCATTTT
v_gene: TRBV7-9; j_gene: TRBJ2-7; d_gene: NA; abundance: NA; len: 15; CDR3aa: CASSLERRFSYEQYF; CDR3nt: TGTGCCAGCAGCTTAGAAAGGAGATTCTCCTACGAGCAGTACTTC
v_gene: TRBV6-1; j_gene: TRBJ1-2; d_gene: TRBD1; abundance: NA; len: 14; CDR3aa: CASSGTGTGRGYTF; CDR3nt: TGTGCCAGCAGTGGAACAGGGACAGGACGGGGCTACACCTTC
v_gene: TRBV28; j_gene: TRBJ2-4; d_gene: TRBD1; abundance: NA; len: 15; CDR3aa: CASSLRGTGGNIQYF; CDR3nt: TGTGCCAGCAGTTTAAGGGGGACAGGGGGAAACATTCAGTACTTC
v_gene: TRBV6-1; j_gene: TRBJ1-1; d_gene: NA; abundance: NA; len: 13; CDR3aa: CASSEGRGTEAFF; CDR3nt: TGTGCCAGCAGTGAAGGCAGGGGCACTGAAGCTTTCTTT
v_gene: TRBV7-3; j_gene: TRBJ1-3; d_gene: NA; abundance: NA; len: 16; CDR3aa: CASSEDRFPSGNTIYF; CDR3nt: TGTGCCAGCAGCGAAGACAGGTTTCCCTCTGGAAACACCATATATTTT
v_gene: TRBV18; j_gene: TRBJ1-5; d_gene: NA; abundance: NA; len: 14; CDR3aa: CASSPRKAGQPQHF; CDR3nt: TGTGCCAGCTCACCACGGAAGGCGGGTCAGCCCCAGCATTTT
v_gene: TRBV9; j_gene: TRBJ1-1; d_gene: NA; abundance: NA; len: 15; CDR3aa: CASSVDGGVGTEAFF; CDR3nt: TGTGCCAGCAGCGTAGACGGAGGGGTGGGCACTGAAGCTTTCTTT
v_gene: TRBV7-6; j_gene: TRBJ2-3; d_gene: NA; abundance: few; len: 17; CDR3aa: CASSLGVASASTDTQYF; CDR3nt: TGTGCCAGCAGCTTAGGAGTAGCTAGCGCCAGCACAGATACGCAGTATTTT
v_gene: TRBV6-6; j_gene: TRBJ2-1; d_gene: NA; abundance: NA; len: 16; CDR3aa: CASSYSLGGQGNEQFF; CDR3nt: TGTGCCAGCAGTTACTCGTTGGGGGGGCAGGGCAATGAGCAGTTCTTC
v_gene: TRBV2; j_gene: TRBJ1-2; d_gene: NA; abundance: NA; len: 12; CDR3aa: CASRPRGYGYTF; CDR3nt: TGTGCCAGCAGGCCCCGGGGATATGGCTACACCTTC
v_gene: TRBV5-4; j_gene: TRBJ2-5; d_gene: TRBD2; abundance: NA; len: 14; CDR3aa: CASSRTSGTGTQYF; CDR3nt: TGTGCCAGCAGTCGGACTAGCGGCACGGGGACCCAGTACTTC